Shown below are 12 T cell receptor beta chains from a single sample sequenced in a study of glioma-infiltrating T cells. The iRepertoire nested amplicon-rescue multiplex PCR amplified TCR alpha and beta CDR3s from RNA. Each CDR3 protein is one row after TCRdb ran MiXCR on the multiplex PCR reads. The data contain some 16,000 distinct CDR3 sequences, 55% to 70% of them seen just once; the ten biggest clones take up 40% to 50%. Specimen: glioma tissue, nonneoplastic brain tissue, or PBMCs (not recorded which). The source is a human donor with low-grade glioma or glioblastoma, undergoing nonglioma brain surgery, or in good health (not recorded which).

This clonotype has a count of ten or more. J is TRBJ2-7 and V is TRBV4-1, with TRBD2 matching over 10 bases. This CDR3 is 16 amino acids long. With V trimmed by 2 bases and J by 2 bases, 6 bases remained unmatched. The germline V gene has CDR1 MGHRA and CDR2 YSYEKL. CDR3 sequence (DNA): TGCGCCAGCAGCCAACTTAGCGGGGGGTCAACCTACGAGCAGTACTTC. Residues: CASSQLSGGSTYEQYF.

This clonotype was recorded at least ten times. The chain is built from TRBV10-3 and TRBJ2-3, with 7 bases fitting TRBD2. J was trimmed by 4 bases and V by 3 bases; bases with no gene match: 7. Germline lookup yields CDR1 ENHRY and CDR2 SYGVKD. CDR3 length: 15 amino acids. CDR3 amino acids: CAISEPSGRADTQYF. DNA for the CDR3: TGTGCCATCAGTGAACCTAGCGGTCGGGCAGATACGCAGTATTTT.

The chain is built from TRBV6-6 and TRBJ1-6; 9 bases are a match to TRBD1. V lost 5 bases, J lost 9 bases, and 8 bases stayed unmatched. Germline loops: CDR1 MNHNY, CDR2 SVGAGI (reference sequence). The CDR3 contains 15 residues. The CDR3 DNA reads TGTGCCAGCAGTGCGCCTCGGGACAGGGCTTCACCCCTCCACTTT. It encodes CASSAPRDRASPLHF.

This clonotype was recorded at least ten times. The rearrangement joins TRBV7-2 to TRBJ2-7; D perhaps matches TRBD2 (6 bases). Trimming took 5 bases from V and 4 from J, leaving 18 bases between them. Germline V gene lookup returns CDR1 SGHTA and CDR2 FQGNSA. The CDR3 runs to 15 residues. The CDR3 nucleotides are TGTGCCAGCAGCGTCGACCCCTCCGGGAGATACGAGCAGTACTTC. It yields the protein CASSVDPSGRYEQYF.

The chain has TRBV27 and TRBJ2-3; the match to TRBD1 covers 7 bases. The J segment lost 2 bases and the V segment lost 6 bases, leaving 5 bases of the junction unmatched. Germline CDR1 MNHEY, CDR2 SMNVEV (reference sequence). This CDR3 is built from 14 residues. CDR3 sequence reads: CASRRDRTTDTQYF. The CDR3, as DNA: TGTGCCAGCAGAAGGGACAGAACCACAGATACGCAGTATTTT.

This clonotype was observed at least ten times. V usage is TRBV2 and J usage is TRBJ2-7; D uncertain. Germline V lookup: CDR1 SNHLY, CDR2 FYNNEI. The length of the CDR3 is 12 residues. With 1 base removed from V and 3 bases from J, the gap between germline ends came to 4 bases. CDR3 coding DNA: TGTGCCAGCAGTGAAGGACTCTACGAGCAGTACTTC. Its translation: CASSEGLYEQYF.

This clonotype was seen only a few times. The chain has TRBV6-6 and TRBJ2-7, with TRBD2 matching over 7 bases. The germline gives CDR1 MNHNY, CDR2 SVGAGI (reference sequence). The CDR3 spans 16 residues. The J segment lost 4 bases and the V segment lost 0 bases, leaving 9 bases of the junction unmatched. Here the CDR3 reads CASSYSSSGSGYEQYF. CDR3 DNA sequence: TGTGCCAGCAGTTACTCGAGCAGTGGTAGCGGGTACGAGCAGTACTTC.

As for this clonotype: In this CDR3 the conserved last residue, phenylalanine or tryptophan, is missing, so a read error is likely. CDR3 amino acids: CASSFRGEGTQYI. CDR3 nucleotides: TGTGCCAGCAGTTTCCGGGGAGAAGGGACCCAGTACATC. V is TRBV28 and J is TRBJ2-5; D perhaps matches TRBD2 (5 bases). V lost 3 bases and J 7 bases, leaving 12 bases between the germline ends. CDR1 and CDR2 (germline): MDHEN, SYDVKM. The CDR3 is made up of 13 amino acids.

The chain is built from TRBV27 and TRBJ1-3, with 7 bases aligning to TRBD1. Per the germline V gene, CDR1 is MNHEY and CDR2 is SMNVEV (reference sequence). The CDR3 is 14 residues long. V lost 5 bases and J lost 3; bases outside the gene matches: 4. CDR3 coding DNA: TGTGCCAGCAGTCCCGACAGGGTTGGAAACACCATATATTTT. Translating it yields CASSPDRVGNTIYF.

The chain uses TRBV7-8 and TRBJ1-1; D might be TRBD1 (5 bases). The CDR3 has 15 amino acids. CDR1 and CDR2 from the germline V gene are SGHVS and FQNEAQ. Trimming shortened V by 4 bases and J by 5 bases, and 17 bases separated the two germline ends. The CDR3 reads CASSSRRGVRTEAFF. The CDR3, as DNA: TGTGCCAGCAGCTCCAGAAGGGGCGTTAGGACTGAAGCTTTCTTT.

The rearrangement links TRBV20-1 to TRBJ2-5; tentative D call: TRBD1 (6 bases). CDR3 size: 14 residues. Trimming removed 3 bases from V and 4 bases from J, with 15 bases in between. CDR1 DFQATT and CDR2 SNEGSKA come from the germline V gene (reference sequence). The CDR3 spells CSASIQGRPETQYF. In DNA form, the CDR3 reads TGCAGTGCTAGTATACAGGGTCGGCCAGAGACCCAGTACTTC.

V gene TRBV20-1 combines with J gene TRBJ1-2, with a tentative D call TRBD1 (6 bases). This CDR3 contains 13 residues. The V gene lost 4 bases and the J gene lost 4 bases, with 13 bases spanning the gap. Looked up from germline, CDR1 is DFQATT and CDR2 is SNEGSKA (reference sequence). The CDR3, as DNA: TGCAGTGCTATAAGGACAGCGACCTATGGCTACACCTTC. Protein: CSAIRTATYGYTF.